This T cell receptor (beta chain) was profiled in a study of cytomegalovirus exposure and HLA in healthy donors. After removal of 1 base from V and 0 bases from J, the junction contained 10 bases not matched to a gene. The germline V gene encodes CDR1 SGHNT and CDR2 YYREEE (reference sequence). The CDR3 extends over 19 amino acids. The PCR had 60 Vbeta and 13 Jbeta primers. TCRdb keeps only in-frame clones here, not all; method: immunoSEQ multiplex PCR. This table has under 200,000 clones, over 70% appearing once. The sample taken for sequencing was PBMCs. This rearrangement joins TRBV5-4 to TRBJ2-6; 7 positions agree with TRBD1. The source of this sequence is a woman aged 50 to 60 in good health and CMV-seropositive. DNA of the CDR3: TGTGCCAGCAGCTTGCCACAAACAGGGGCAAACTCTGGGGCCAACGTCCTGACTTTC. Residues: CASSLPQTGANSGANVLTF.